These 21 T cell receptor beta chains share one sample of origin, sequenced in a study of blood T cells in healthy people across ages. Then a second PCR, running about 7 to 11 cycles, was carried out with a sample-barcoded 5' primer and a J-beta primer mix. MiXCR, applied by TCRdb to the 5' RACE reads, yields one record per CDR3 protein. The sample includes about 1.1 million distinct CDR3 sequences, 30% to 40% of them seen just once. Sample: blood. The receptors come from a man between 18 and 35 years old in good health.

This clonotype was seen many times. The chain employs TRBV10-3 and TRBJ1-2; the D gene is possibly TRBD1 (5 bases). Per germline, CDR1 ENHRY and CDR2 SYGVKD. The ends were cut back, 2 bases at V and 3 bases at J, with 10 bases in the middle. The CDR3 loop spans 14 amino acids. The CDR3 loop reads CAISERGPHYGYTF. CDR3 coding DNA: TGTGCCATCAGTGAGAGGGGACCCCACTATGGCTACACCTTC.

This sequence joins TRBV7-9 and TRBJ2-5; D possibly uses TRBD1 or TRBD2 (5 bases each). The V gene lost 1 base and the J gene lost 3 bases, with 9 bases spanning the gap. The CDR3 length is 14 residues. Germline V gene sequence: CDR1 SEHNR, CDR2 FQNEAQ (reference sequence). As DNA, the CDR3 is TGTGCCAGCAGCTTAGATCTGGGGGAAGAGACCCAGTACTTC. It specifies CASSLDLGEETQYF.

CDR3 amino acids: CASRDGHDLYQPQHF. DNA of the CDR3: TGTGCCAGCAGGGACGGGCATGACCTTTATCAGCCCCAGCATTTT. The V call is TRBV6-2 or TRBV6-3, the J call TRBJ1-5; the D is unclear. The ends were cut back, 6 bases at V and 5 bases at J, with 17 bases in the middle. This CDR3 has 15 residues. CDR1 and CDR2 from the germline V gene are MNHEY and SVGEGT.

The sample holds a few counts of this clonotype. The chain couples TRBV6-2 or TRBV6-3 to TRBJ1-5; D not certain. Trimming removed 2 bases from V and 6 bases from J, with 14 bases in between. There are 15 residues in the CDR3. Germline CDR1 and CDR2: MNHEY and SVGEGT. The CDR3 coding sequence is TGTGCCAGCAGTTACAATGACCCTCAAGTTCAGCCCCAGCATTTT. It yields the protein CASSYNDPQVQPQHF.

This clonotype was seen ten or more times. The chain carries TRBV10-3 and TRBJ2-3; either TRBD1 or TRBD2 may fit D (5 bases each). CDR3 length: 14 amino acids. Between the trimmed V and J ends, which lost 4 bases and 2 bases, there was a span of 10 bases. Germline loops: CDR1 ENHRY, CDR2 SYGVKD. The CDR3 protein is CAISAGPITDTQYF. The CDR3 coding sequence is TGTGCCATCAGTGCGGGACCAATCACAGATACGCAGTATTTT.

The genes are TRBV3-1 and TRBJ2-3; possible D gene TRBD1, 5 bases. Trimming left V 1 base short and J 9 bases short, with 11 bases between. The CDR3 is made up of 13 amino acids. Germline CDR1 is LGHDT and CDR2 is YNNKEL (reference sequence). The CDR3, as DNA: TGTGCCAGCAGCCAAGGGAAGGGGCCGACGCAGTATTTT. Amino acid sequence: CASSQGKGPTQYF.

V usage is TRBV6-1 and J usage is TRBJ2-1; the D is unclear. Trimming cost V 1 base and J 8 bases, with 24 bases left between them. Germline CDR1 and CDR2: MNHNS and SASEGT. The CDR3 contains 18 residues. The CDR3 here is CASSEGDFSGFRFHEQFF. In DNA form, the CDR3 reads TGTGCCAGCAGTGAAGGAGACTTTTCAGGCTTTCGTTTCCATGAGCAGTTCTTC.

The chain recombines TRBV20-1 with TRBJ1-2; 7 bases are a match to TRBD1. The CDR3 runs to 16 residues. Trimming at V came to 3 bases and at J to 4 bases, leaving 14 bases not matched to a gene. Germline values: CDR1 DFQATT, CDR2 SNEGSKA (reference sequence). The CDR3 region is CSASPGTEIGTYGYTF. CDR3 nucleotides: TGCAGTGCTAGTCCCGGGACAGAAATAGGAACCTATGGCTACACCTTC.

This sequence joins TRBV5-6 and TRBJ2-5; 7 bases match TRBD1. The length of the CDR3 is 16 residues. V trimming: 0 bases; J trimming: 4 bases; junction bases outside the gene matches: 9. Germline assignment: CDR1 SGHDT and CDR2 YYEEEE. CDR3 sequence reads: CASSLEQQGLGETQYF. Written as DNA, the CDR3 is TGTGCCAGCAGCTTGGAACAACAGGGGTTAGGAGAGACCCAGTACTTC.

This clonotype was counted only a few times. The V call is TRBV6-5, the J call TRBJ1-2, with D uncertain. Trimming pared 6 bases from V and 0 bases from J, leaving 20 bases between. Germline V gives CDR1 MNHEY, CDR2 SVGAGI. The CDR3 spans 17 residues. This chain's CDR3 is CASSPGLLRLTNYGYTF. The CDR3 nucleotides are TGTGCCAGCAGCCCGGGCCTACTAAGATTGACTAACTATGGCTACACCTTC.

The V call is TRBV3-1, the J call TRBJ2-3, with 12 bases lining up with TRBD2. The CDR3 has 18 amino acids. Germline CDR1 is LGHDT and CDR2 is YNNKEL (reference sequence). Trimming took 4 bases from V and 0 from J; bases not matched to a gene: 8. CDR3 residues: CASSLQGLAGWSTDTQYF. CDR3 nucleotides: TGTGCCAGCAGCCTTCAAGGACTAGCGGGGTGGAGCACAGATACGCAGTATTTT.

Only a few counts were recorded for this clonotype. The chain combines TRBV4-3 with TRBJ2-3; D is undetermined. The CDR3 contains 13 residues. The germline gives CDR1 LGHNA, CDR2 YSLEER. The V and J ends lost 0 bases and 6 bases respectively, with 7 bases between them. The CDR3 DNA follows: TGCGCCAGCAGCCAAGATACTGTGGATACGCAGTATTTT. Protein: CASSQDTVDTQYF.

V gene TRBV28 combines with J gene TRBJ1-2, with 8 nucleotides matching TRBD1. This CDR3 comprises 15 residues. Germline V gene lookup returns CDR1 MDHEN and CDR2 SYDVKM. Trimming took 5 bases from V and 7 from J; bases not matched to a gene: 12. The CDR3 loop is CASSLVSGQVPGYTF. CDR3 sequence (DNA): TGTGCCAGCAGTCTCGTATCGGGACAGGTTCCTGGCTACACCTTC.

V gene TRBV4-3 combines with J gene TRBJ1-1; no reliable D call. Trimming left V 2 bases short and J 1 base short, with 14 bases between. CDR1 is LGHNA and CDR2 is YSLEER in the germline V gene. This CDR3 contains 16 residues. This CDR3 reads CASSQHPDGKNTEAFF. The CDR3 bases are TGCGCCAGCAGCCAACACCCGGACGGGAAGAACACTGAAGCTTTCTTT.

V usage is TRBV5-6 and J usage is TRBJ2-5; D possibly corresponds to TRBD1 (5 bases). This CDR3 is 14 amino acids long. Trimming left V 4 bases short and J 1 base short, with 11 bases between. Germline V lookup: CDR1 SGHDT, CDR2 YYEEEE. The CDR3 DNA is TGTGCCAGCAGCATCGGTGACAGCCAAGAGACCCAGTACTTC. Protein: CASSIGDSQETQYF.

The chain couples TRBV20-1 to TRBJ2-5; D gene ambiguous. CDR1 and CDR2 (germline): DFQATT, SNEGSKA (reference sequence). Trimming pared 4 bases from V and 3 bases from J, leaving 15 bases between. The CDR3 has 14 amino acids. CDR3 bases: TGCAGTGCTACCGACAAGAATCGGGAAGAGACCCAGTACTTC. Its translation is CSATDKNREETQYF.

The table lists this clonotype with a few counts. J is TRBJ2-3 and V is TRBV27, with D perhaps TRBD1 (5 bases). Trimming stripped 0 bases from V and 6 bases from J, with 7 bases between. CDR1 and CDR2 (germline): MNHEY, SMNVEV (reference sequence). There are 13 residues in the CDR3. The chain's CDR3 is CASSLSKGDTQYF. The CDR3 DNA reads as TGTGCCAGCAGTTTATCGAAGGGGGATACGCAGTATTTT.

Concerning this clonotype: Mismatch with germline at one junction end may stem from a read error. This chain joins TRBV6-5 and TRBJ2-1; D tentatively reads TRBD1 or TRBD2 (6 bases each). The germline CDR1 and CDR2 sequences are MNHEY and SVGAGI. The CDR3 covers 14 residues. The chain's CDR3 is CASTDGGRLNGQFF. CDR3 bases: TGTGCCAGCACTGATGGGGGGCGCCTCAATGGGCAGTTCTTC.

The J gene is TRBJ1-5, the V gene TRBV21-1. TRBV21-1 is shown as a pseudogene. This CDR3 spans 16 amino acids. The CDR3 DNA is TGTGCCAGCAGTCTTCACGATGAGGGACCCCATCAGCCCCAGCATTTT. It translates to CASSLHDEGPHQPQHF.

This clonotype came up many times. The DNA for the CDR3 is TGCGCCAGCAGCCGCGGACAGGGAGGTAACACTGAAGCTTTCTTT. Its protein product is CASSRGQGGNTEAFF. V usage is TRBV4-1 and J usage is TRBJ1-1; 8 bases map to TRBD1. The J segment lost 2 bases and the V segment lost 4 bases, leaving 6 bases of the junction unmatched. CDR1 MGHRA and CDR2 YSYEKL come from the germline V gene. The CDR3 is 15 residues long.

In DNA form, the CDR3 reads TGCGCCAGCAGCTCCGGGACAGCCCTTGACGAGCAGTACTTC. Its protein is CASSSGTALDEQYF. The chain joins TRBV5-1 to TRBJ2-7; 7 positions match TRBD1. V trimming: 3 bases; J trimming: 5 bases; junction bases outside the gene matches: 8. CDR3 length: 14 residues. Per the germline V gene, CDR1 is SGHRS and CDR2 is YFSETQ.